This T cell receptor beta chain was sequenced for a study of T cell changes during pregnancy in multiple sclerosis. Per the germline V gene, CDR1 is MNHNY and CDR2 is SVGAGI (reference sequence). V gave up 2 bases and J gave up 2 bases; unmatched junction bases: 4. The CDR3 has 15 residues. Some clones are missing from TCRdb's copy, which holds only in-frame ones; the method was immunoSEQ multiplex PCR. The data show 75,000 to 90,000 clones, around 93% seen once. This specimen consisted of PBMCs, obtained in the first trimester of pregnancy. This TCR was recovered from a female donor in good health, serving as a control in a pregnancy study. Some clones in this sample may be carry-over from other donors' samples. This chain joins TRBV6-6 and TRBJ2-5; the match to TRBD2 covers 8 bases. CDR3 sequence: CASSYGRGEQETQYF. CDR3 nucleotide sequence: TGTGCCAGCAGTTACGGGCGGGGGGAGCAAGAGACCCAGTACTTC.